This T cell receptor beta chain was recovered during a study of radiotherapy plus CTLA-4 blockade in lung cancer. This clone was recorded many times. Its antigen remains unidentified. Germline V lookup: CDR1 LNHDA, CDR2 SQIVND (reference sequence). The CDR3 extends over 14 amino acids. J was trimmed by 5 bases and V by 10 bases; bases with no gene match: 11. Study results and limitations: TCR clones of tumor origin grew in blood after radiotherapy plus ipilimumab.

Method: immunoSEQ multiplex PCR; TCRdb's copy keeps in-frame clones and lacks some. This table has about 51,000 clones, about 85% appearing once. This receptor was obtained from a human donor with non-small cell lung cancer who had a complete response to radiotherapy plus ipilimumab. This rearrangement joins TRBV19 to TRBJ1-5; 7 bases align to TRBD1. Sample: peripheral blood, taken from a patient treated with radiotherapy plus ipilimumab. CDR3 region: CATEPGTADQPQHF. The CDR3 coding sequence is TGTGCCACTGAACCCGGGACAGCCGATCAGCCCCAGCATTTT.